The 2 T cell receptor beta chains below were found in one sample sequenced in a study of blood T cell repertoires in COVID-19 (TCRdb year 2020). Libraries were made using the immunoSEQ multiplex PCR assay. Imported from immuneACCESS, the table was reduced by TCRdb to in-frame sequences with V and J called. These copies leave out some clones; in studies compared against another copy, an unresolved V gene accounts for under half, and the cause of the remainder is not known. The sample has about 100,000 clones on record, about 89% of them singletons. The ten largest clonotypes hold 20% of the sample. The sample comprised peripheral blood. The receptors shown here come from a human donor in a cohort sampled during active COVID-19.

In this sample, this clone turned up once. This chain links TRBV4-1 with TRBJ2-3; 7 nucleotides line up with TRBD1. Germline CDR1 reads MGHRA; CDR2 reads YSYEKL. Trimming took 0 bases from V and 2 from J; bases not matched to a gene: 8. The CDR3 consists of 17 residues. DNA for the CDR3: TGCGCCAGCAGCCAAGACTGGGACAGCCTCTACACAGATACGCAGTATTTT. Encoded protein: CASSQDWDSLYTDTQYF.

The chain carries TRBV19 and TRBJ1-1; D is unclear. The ends were cut back, 9 bases at V and 1 base at J, with 12 bases in the middle. The CDR3 is 13 residues long. Germline V CDR1 and CDR2: LNHDA, SQIVND (reference sequence). The CDR3 is CASARVANTEAFF. The CDR3 coding sequence is TGTGCCAGCGCCCGGGTCGCGAACACTGAAGCTTTCTTT.